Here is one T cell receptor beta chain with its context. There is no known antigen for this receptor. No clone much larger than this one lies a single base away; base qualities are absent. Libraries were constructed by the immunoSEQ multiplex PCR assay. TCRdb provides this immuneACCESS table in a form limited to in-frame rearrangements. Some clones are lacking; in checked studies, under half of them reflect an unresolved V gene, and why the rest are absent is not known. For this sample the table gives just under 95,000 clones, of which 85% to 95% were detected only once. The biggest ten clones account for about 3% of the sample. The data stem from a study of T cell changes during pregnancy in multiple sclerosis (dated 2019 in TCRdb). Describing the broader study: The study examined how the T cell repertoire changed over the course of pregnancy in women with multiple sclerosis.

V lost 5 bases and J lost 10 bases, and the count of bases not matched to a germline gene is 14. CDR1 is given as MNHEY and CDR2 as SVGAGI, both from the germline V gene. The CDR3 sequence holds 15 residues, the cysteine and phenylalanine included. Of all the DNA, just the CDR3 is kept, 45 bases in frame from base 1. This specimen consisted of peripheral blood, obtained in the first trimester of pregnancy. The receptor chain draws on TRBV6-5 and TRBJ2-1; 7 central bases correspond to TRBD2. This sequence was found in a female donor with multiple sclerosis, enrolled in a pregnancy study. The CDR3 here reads CASSPGGSPIGEQFF. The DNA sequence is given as TGTGCCAGCAGTCCGGGCGGGAGTCCGATCGGAGAGCAGTTCTTC.